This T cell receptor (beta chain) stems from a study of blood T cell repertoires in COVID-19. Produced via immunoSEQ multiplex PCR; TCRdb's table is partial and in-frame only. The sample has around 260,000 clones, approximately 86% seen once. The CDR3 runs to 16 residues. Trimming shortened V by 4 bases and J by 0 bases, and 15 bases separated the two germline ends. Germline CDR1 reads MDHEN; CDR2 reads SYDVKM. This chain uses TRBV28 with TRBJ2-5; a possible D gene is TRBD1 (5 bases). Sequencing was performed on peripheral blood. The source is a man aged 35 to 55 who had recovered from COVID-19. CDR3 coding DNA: TGTGCCAGCAGTTACCCGACAGTTACGTACCAAGAGACCCAGTACTTC. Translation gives CASSYPTVTYQETQYF.